The rows below give T cell receptor beta chains drawn from one sample of a study of T cell responses to AZD1222 COVID-19 vaccine. Measured with immunoSEQ multiplex PCR; TCRdb has only the in-frame clones, and not every one. The table includes 150,000 to 200,000 clones, 80% to 95% detected once. The sequenced sample was peripheral blood, obtained on day 0 of AZD1222 vaccination. The receptors come from an adult in good health. CDR3s include the opening cysteine and the closing phenylalanine or tryptophan. Rows may omit the clone size; those that give it use once, few, many or a size class.

TRBV27,TRBJ2-7,once,CASSTGTSGKYEQYF
TRBV11-1,TRBJ2-7,-,CASSLDSSSYEQYF
TRBV7-3,TRBJ2-1,-,CASSSTGRWRTRSYNEQFF
TRBV13,TRBJ1-1,-,CASSYGTGRNEAFF
TRBV7-8,TRBJ2-2,-,CASRWGTGDTGELFF
TRBV29-1,TRBJ1-1,-,CSVLGGTEAFF
TRBV27,TRBJ1-1,-,CASSLLERQIPEAFF
TRBV6-1,TRBJ2-2,few,CASSDKASPGELFF
TRBV19,TRBJ1-3,-,CASSILTGGSSGNTIYF
TRBV19,TRBJ1-2,-,CASTGYGYTF
TRBV3-1/TRBV3-2,TRBJ2-5,-,CASSPAGYYQETQYF
TRBV4-1,TRBJ2-3,once,CASSQGDYLTTDTQYF
TRBV6-5,TRBJ2-1,-,CASSYWDSNNEQFF
TRBV5-1,TRBJ2-3,-,CASSSMTGQGTDTQYF